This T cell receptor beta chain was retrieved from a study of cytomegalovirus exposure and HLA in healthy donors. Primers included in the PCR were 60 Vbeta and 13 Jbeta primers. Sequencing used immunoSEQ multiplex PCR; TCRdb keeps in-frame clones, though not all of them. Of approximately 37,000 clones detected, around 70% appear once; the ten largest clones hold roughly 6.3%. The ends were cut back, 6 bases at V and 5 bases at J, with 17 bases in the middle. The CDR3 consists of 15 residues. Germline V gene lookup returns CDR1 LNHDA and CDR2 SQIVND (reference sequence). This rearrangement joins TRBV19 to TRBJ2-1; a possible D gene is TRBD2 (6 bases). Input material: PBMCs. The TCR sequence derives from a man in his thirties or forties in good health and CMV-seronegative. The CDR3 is CASRKGTSRDNEQFF. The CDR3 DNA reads TGTGCCAGTAGGAAAGGCACTAGCCGGGACAATGAGCAGTTCTTC.